These 27 T cell receptor beta chains originate from one sample sequenced in a study of graft-versus-host responses after intestinal transplantation. Antigens of these TCRs are unknown. The repertoire was sequenced with immunoSEQ multiplex PCR; TCRdb's copy has only in-frame clones and lacks some. This sample has about 70,000 clones, with about 94% found just once. This sample comprised unstimulated CD8+ T cells sorted from spleen or lymph node cells, obtained before intestinal transplant. All receptors come from a human donor who received an intestinal transplant.

The chain joins TRBV10-2 to TRBJ1-2, with D possibly matching TRBD1 (5 bases). Trimming removed 7 bases from V and 4 bases from J, with 13 bases in between. The germline V gene encodes CDR1 WSHSY and CDR2 SAAADI. The CDR3 totals 13 residues. In DNA form, the CDR3 reads TGCGCCAGCACTTTGGGGCCTCTCTATGGCTACACCTTC. It is translated as CASTLGPLYGYTF.

The chain carries TRBV5-1 and TRBJ2-2, with a tentative D call TRBD2 (6 bases). The CDR3 is made up of 13 amino acids. V lost 5 bases, J lost 1 base, and 6 bases lay in between. The germline V gene encodes CDR1 SGHRS and CDR2 YFSETQ. The CDR3, as DNA: TGCGCCAGCAGGGGAGGGAACACCGGGGAGCTGTTTTTT. Translation gives CASRGGNTGELFF.

The chain uses TRBV4-1 and TRBJ2-7; 7 nucleotides align to TRBD2. Germline V gene lookup returns CDR1 MGHRA and CDR2 YSYEKL. V was pared by 4 bases and J by 5 bases, with 8 bases of the junction left unmatched. The CDR3 is 14 residues long. In DNA, the CDR3 is TGCGCCAGCAGCCCCGGGGGAGGGAGGGACGAGCAGTACTTC. Translating it yields CASSPGGGRDEQYF.

This chain uses TRBV18 with TRBJ1-2, with TRBD1 identical over 8 bases. The CDR3 spans 14 residues. Germline CDR1 reads KGHSH; CDR2 reads LQKENI. V dropped 6 bases and J dropped 2; count of bases not matched to a gene: 5. In DNA form, the CDR3 reads TGTGCCAGCTCGGGTCGGACAGGGAACTATGGCTACACCTTC. It is translated as CASSGRTGNYGYTF.

This chain uses TRBV7-9 with TRBJ1-6, with D tentatively TRBD1 (6 bases). This CDR3 has 14 residues. Germline CDR1 and CDR2: SEHNR and FQNEAQ (reference sequence). V was trimmed by 7 bases and J by 4 bases, leaving 11 bases between them. CDR3 in amino acids: CASTRTEYNSPLHF. CDR3 nucleotide sequence: TGTGCCAGCACCCGGACAGAGTATAATTCACCCCTCCACTTT.

The rearrangement uses TRBV11-2 and TRBJ1-1; weak D call: TRBD1 (6 bases). There are 16 residues in the CDR3. Trimming took off 1 base at V and 5 bases at J, with 17 bases between the two ends. CDR1 is SGHAT, CDR2 FQNNGV, per germline. The DNA of the CDR3 is TGTGCCAGCAGCTTAGCTCTACCGGCAGGGGAGACTGAAGCTTTCTTT. It specifies CASSLALPAGETEAFF.

This clone was counted a single time. The chain links TRBV27 to TRBJ2-2; D gene unclear. V was cut by 2 bases and J by 5 bases, with 12 bases left in between. The CDR3 spans 15 residues. Germline-derived CDR1 and CDR2 are MNHEY and SMNVEV (reference sequence). This CDR3 reads CASSLGESLTGELFF. In DNA, the CDR3 is TGTGCCAGCAGTTTAGGGGAAAGTTTGACCGGGGAGCTGTTTTTT.

This chain uses TRBV9 with TRBJ2-5; D not resolved. The better agreement between TRBJ2-7 and the DNA end casts doubt on the J call. CDR1 and CDR2 from the germline V gene are SGDLS and YYNGEE. The CDR3 runs to 13 residues. CDR3 in DNA: TGTGCCAGCAGCGGTACAGTTGACTACGAGCAGTACTTC. The encoded protein is CASSGTVDYEQYF.

V is TRBV6-1 and J is TRBJ2-7, with no clear D. Germline V lookup: CDR1 MNHNS, CDR2 SASEGT. The germline V and J ends were trimmed by 2 bases and 0 bases, with 5 bases remaining between them. This CDR3 contains 13 residues. In nucleotides, the CDR3 is TGTGCCAGCAGTGAAACGCTCTCCTACGAGCAGTACTTC. Amino acids: CASSETLSYEQYF.

This clone has more than one count but fewer than ten. The rearrangement joins TRBV6-5 to TRBJ2-7; 14 bases agree with TRBD2. From germline, CDR1 is MNHEY and CDR2 SVGAGI. Trimming took 0 bases from V and 3 from J; bases not matched to a gene: 1. The CDR3 loop spans 16 amino acids. The chain's CDR3 is CASSYSTSGRVYEQYF. CDR3 DNA: TGTGCCAGCAGTTACTCGACTAGCGGGAGGGTCTACGAGCAGTACTTC.

V gene TRBV5-1 combines with J gene TRBJ1-2; D is unresolved. V shed 2 bases and J shed 4 bases, with 12 bases lying between them. The V gene's germline CDR1 is SGHRS and CDR2 YFSETQ. CDR3 length equals 14 residues. The CDR3 here is CASSLDRPSYGYTF. The CDR3 bases are TGCGCCAGCAGCTTAGACCGTCCGAGCTATGGCTACACCTTC. Variable domain in full (rest from reference TRBV5-1 and TRBJ1-2): KAGVTQTPRYLIKTRGQQVTLSCSPISGHRSVSWYQQTPGQGLQFLFEYFSETQRNKGNFPGRFSGRQFSNSRSEMNVSTLELGDSALYLCASSLDRPSYGYTFGSGTRLTVV.

This clone was seen just once. The gene calls are TRBV7-6 and TRBJ2-1; no definite D call. The CDR3 spans 15 residues. Germline loops: CDR1 SGHVS, CDR2 FNYEAQ. The germline V and J ends were trimmed by 5 bases and 2 bases, with 13 bases remaining between them. This CDR3 reads CASSLYGFPYNEQFF. CDR3 DNA sequence: TGTGCCAGCAGCCTTTACGGGTTCCCCTACAATGAGCAGTTCTTC. Complete variable domain (other parts from reference TRBV7-6 and TRBJ2-1): GAGVSQSPRYKVTKRGQDVALRCDPISGHVSLYWYRQALGQGPEFLTYFNYEAQQDKSGLPNDRFSAERPEGSISTLTIQRTEQRDSAMYRCASSLYGFPYNEQFFGPGTRLTVL.

For the CDR3, the DNA is TGTGCCATCAGTGACGGGTTAAGCACCGGGGAGCTGTTTTTT. Its translation is CAISDGLSTGELFF. The chain links TRBV10-3 to TRBJ2-2, with D hard to call. CDR3 length equals 14 residues. V was cut by 3 bases and J by 4 bases, with 9 bases left in between. Looked up from germline, CDR1 is ENHRY and CDR2 is SYGVKD.

The chain uses TRBV19 and TRBJ1-2; TRBD1 is a possible D gene (5 bases). The V end was cut by 4 bases, the J end by 4 bases, with 22 bases between. The germline V gene encodes CDR1 LNHDA and CDR2 SQIVND (reference sequence). This CDR3 contains 17 residues. The CDR3 region is CASSRGAHTAASYGYTF. DNA of the CDR3: TGTGCCAGTAGTAGAGGGGCCCACACGGCCGCCAGCTATGGCTACACCTTC.

The chain combines TRBV7-3 with TRBJ2-2; 9 nucleotides match TRBD1. Trimming removed 8 bases from V and 4 bases from J; junction bases left unmatched: 5. Per the germline V gene, CDR1 is SGHTA and CDR2 is FQGTGA. The length of the CDR3 is 14 residues. The CDR3 reads CASSQGASTGELFF. CDR3 bases: TGTGCCAGCTCACAGGGGGCGAGCACCGGGGAGCTGTTTTTT. Full variable domain (remainder filled in from reference TRBV7-3 and TRBJ2-2): GAGVSQTPSNKVTEKGKYVELRCDPISGHTALYWYRQSLGQGPEFLIYFQGTGAADDSGLPNDRFFAVRPEGSVSTLKIQRTERGDSAVYLCASSQGASTGELFFGEGSRLTVL.

This clone was found once. The junction does not match germline at one end; this may be a read error. The chain has TRBV28 and TRBJ2-2, with 7 bases fitting TRBD2. The CDR3 runs to 15 residues. Germline CDR1 and CDR2: MDHEN and SYDVKM. The DNA of the CDR3 is TGTACCAGCAGCCGCGAGGGAGGGCGCACCGGGGAGCTGTTTTTT. It translates to CTSSREGGRTGELFF.

The genes are TRBV25-1 and TRBJ2-3; D unclear. CDR1 and CDR2 from the germline V gene are MGHDK and SYGVNS. The CDR3 is 12 amino acids. V lost 8 bases and J 0 bases, leaving 6 bases between the germline ends. DNA of the CDR3: TGTGCCAGCGTCGATAGCACAGATACGCAGTATTTT. Its protein is CASVDSTDTQYF.

The chain joins TRBV7-8 to TRBJ1-1; D is perhaps TRBD1 (6 bases). The CDR3 consists of 16 residues. In germline, CDR1 is SGHVS, CDR2 FQNEAQ. Trimming removed 7 bases at V and 2 bases at J, with 20 bases between. This CDR3 reads CASTPKPAGVNTEAFF. CDR3 DNA: TGTGCCAGCACTCCTAAACCGGCAGGGGTCAACACTGAAGCTTTCTTT.

The chain couples TRBV9 to TRBJ2-3; 10 bases align to TRBD2. The V and J ends lost 5 bases and 2 bases, in that order; junction bases with no gene match: 5. CDR1 and CDR2 from the germline V gene are SGDLS and YYNGEE. This CDR3 is 15 amino acids long. DNA of the CDR3: TGTGCCAGCAGTGAAAGCGGGAGGGTCACAGATACGCAGTATTTT. It specifies CASSESGRVTDTQYF.

This clone was detected once. The chain links TRBV9 to TRBJ1-4; D ambiguous. Germline CDR1 and CDR2: SGDLS and YYNGEE. There are 14 residues in the CDR3. Trimming took 2 bases from V and 4 from J, leaving 9 bases between them. DNA of the CDR3: TGTGCCAGCAGCGTCGGGCAGGTTAATGAAAAACTGTTTTTT. Protein product: CASSVGQVNEKLFF.

The chain carries TRBV10-3 and TRBJ1-5, with a weak D call TRBD1 (5 bases). Trimming took off 0 bases at V and 4 bases at J, with 10 bases between the two ends. The V gene's germline CDR1 is ENHRY and CDR2 SYGVKD. The length of the CDR3 is 15 residues. The CDR3 sequence is CAISESTEENQPQHF. The CDR3 coding sequence is TGTGCCATCAGTGAGTCGACAGAGGAAAATCAGCCCCAGCATTTT.

The V and J genes are TRBV12-5 and TRBJ2-1; D is perhaps TRBD1 (5 bases). Trimming stripped 3 bases from V and 6 bases from J, with 15 bases between. Germline values: CDR1 LGHNT, CDR2 FRNRAP. The CDR3 is 15 residues long. The CDR3 sequence: CASGFGQGLFNEQFF. Written as DNA, the CDR3 is TGTGCTAGTGGTTTCGGTCAGGGTCTCTTCAATGAGCAGTTCTTC.

In its sample, this clone was seen once. The genes are TRBV4-1 and TRBJ2-7; TRBD2 agrees at 8 bases. J lost 3 bases, V lost 4 bases, and 8 bases had no gene match. Germline-derived CDR1 and CDR2 are MGHRA and YSYEKL. The CDR3 spans 15 residues. The CDR3 DNA follows: TGCGCCAGCAGCCGGTGGGGGACTAGGCTCTACGAGCAGTACTTC. This codes for CASSRWGTRLYEQYF.

The chain recombines TRBV30 with TRBJ1-5; D uncertain. The V end lost 1 base, the J end lost 3 bases, and 10 bases lay between the germline ends. The CDR3 spans 14 residues. CDR1 GTSNPN and CDR2 SVGIG come from the germline V gene (reference sequence). The CDR3 reads CAWSGERSNQPQHF. In DNA form, the CDR3 reads TGTGCCTGGAGTGGAGAGAGGTCCAATCAGCCCCAGCATTTT.

The rearrangement uses TRBV28 and TRBJ2-5; weak D call: TRBD2 (5 bases). Germline lookup yields CDR1 MDHEN and CDR2 SYDVKM. V lost 7 bases and J lost 2, with 14 bases in between. The CDR3 is made up of 14 amino acids. CDR3 sequence (DNA): TGTGCCAGCACAGGAGCGGACTTTCAAGAGACCCAGTACTTC. Amino acids: CASTGADFQETQYF.

Remarks on this clone: Relative to the germline gene, one junction end is altered; a read error may explain this. The V call is TRBV4-1, the J call TRBJ1-5, with D unresolved. CDR1 is MGHRA and CDR2 is YSYEKL in the germline V gene. The CDR3 contains 16 residues. The CDR3 sequence is CASSQEGQASDQPQHF. The CDR3 region has the DNA TGTGCCAGCAGCCAAGAAGGGCAGGCGAGTGATCAGCCCCAGCATTTT.

This chain connects TRBV10-3 to TRBJ2-4, with D tentatively TRBD2 (5 bases). Germline V gene sequence: CDR1 ENHRY, CDR2 SYGVKD. Trimming cost V 7 bases and J 1 base, with 14 bases left between them. The CDR3 consists of 15 residues. The CDR3 loop is CAIKAKRRAKNIQYF. CDR3 bases: TGTGCCATCAAGGCGAAGCGGAGGGCCAAAAACATTCAGTACTTC.